This T cell receptor beta chain was obtained from a study of neurological immune-mediated disorders. This clonotype came up many times. Trimming cost V 8 bases and J 5 bases; bases outside gene matches: 11. The CDR3 has 14 amino acids. CDR1 and CDR2 (germline): MNHEY, SVGAGI. As for the cDNA, it was generated by 5'RACE with 10-nucleotide random UMIs. TCRdb re-derived calls from the 5' RACE reads in MiXCR, one entry per CDR3 protein. The table shows approximately 41,000 distinct CDR3 sequences, with more than 12% occurring only once. The material sequenced was CD4+ T cells from blood. The source is a woman aged 60 to 75 with HTLV-1-associated myelopathy (HAM/TSP). The rearrangement joins TRBV6-5 to TRBJ1-1; TRBD1 agrees at 7 bases. CDR3 amino acids: CASAVDRKITEAFF. The DNA for the CDR3 is TGTGCCAGCGCCGTGGACAGGAAAATTACTGAAGCTTTCTTT.